These 27 T cell receptor beta chains share one sample of origin, sequenced in a study of T cell changes during pregnancy in multiple sclerosis. Data came from immunoSEQ multiplex PCR; TCRdb stores just in-frame clones and leaves some out. The sample includes around 84,000 clones, about 94% of them seen just once. The specimen comprised peripheral blood, sampled in the second trimester of pregnancy. The receptors were gathered from a female donor in good health, enrolled as a control in a pregnancy study.

The J gene is TRBJ2-1, the V gene TRBV5-1; TRBD2 matches at 7 bases. The trim removed 3 bases at V and 10 bases at J, leaving 13 bases unmatched. Germline CDR1 reads SGHRS; CDR2 reads YFSETQ. The CDR3 spans 15 residues. This CDR3 reads CASSSTGTTRLEQFF. In DNA, the CDR3 is TGCGCCAGCAGCTCCACCGGGACTACACGATTAGAGCAGTTCTTC.

This clone was counted a single time. The chain combines TRBV18 with TRBJ2-2, with TRBD2 matching over 8 bases. Germline assignment: CDR1 KGHSH and CDR2 LQKENI. V lost 3 bases, J lost 0 bases, and 6 bases stayed unmatched. The CDR3 totals 17 residues. This chain's CDR3 is CASSPFGRETNTGELFF. CDR3 DNA sequence: TGTGCCAGCTCACCGTTCGGGAGGGAAACGAACACCGGGGAGCTGTTTTTT.

The J gene is TRBJ1-1, the V gene TRBV6-5, with D perhaps TRBD1 (5 bases). The CDR3 is made up of 16 amino acids. CDR1 is MNHEY and CDR2 is SVGAGI in the germline V gene. The V end was cut by 0 bases, the J end by 2 bases, with 13 bases between. The CDR3 sequence is CASSYSTGEVNTEAFF. The CDR3 coding sequence is TGTGCCAGCAGTTACTCTACGGGGGAGGTTAACACTGAAGCTTTCTTT.

This chain links TRBV27 with TRBJ2-1; 9 nucleotides align to TRBD2. The CDR3 sequence is 14 residues long. J was trimmed by 9 bases and V by 6 bases; bases with no gene match: 9. Germline V gene lookup returns CDR1 MNHEY and CDR2 SMNVEV (reference sequence). CDR3 loop: CASREGTSRGEQFF. The CDR3 DNA follows: TGTGCCAGCAGGGAAGGGACTAGCCGCGGTGAGCAGTTCTTC.

This chain links TRBV19 with TRBJ2-7, with a weak D call TRBD1 (6 bases). The V and J ends lost 4 bases and 0 bases respectively, with 10 bases between them. Germline V gene data show CDR1 as LNHDA and CDR2 as SQIVND (reference sequence). The CDR3 runs to 14 residues. CDR3 protein: CASSRQESSYEQYF. CDR3 nucleotides: TGTGCCAGTAGTAGACAGGAGAGCTCCTACGAGCAGTACTTC.

This chain connects TRBV7-8 to TRBJ2-5; the D gene is possibly TRBD2 (6 bases). CDR1 and CDR2 (germline): SGHVS, FQNEAQ. This CDR3 contains 15 residues. Deletions cut 4 bases from V and 5 bases from J, with 17 bases between. CDR3 coding DNA: TGTGCCAGCAGCTCCTTGGAGGGGCTCAGGGAGACCCAGTACTTC. Protein product: CASSSLEGLRETQYF.

This chain links TRBV27 with TRBJ2-7; D is perhaps TRBD2 (7 bases). V lost 4 bases and J lost 6, with 19 bases in between. Germline values: CDR1 MNHEY, CDR2 SMNVEV (reference sequence). The CDR3 loop spans 15 amino acids. The CDR3 here is CASSSLGGALVEQYF. As DNA, the CDR3 is TGTGCCAGCAGTTCCCTTGGGGGGGCCCTGGTCGAGCAGTACTTC.

The chain joins TRBV4-1 to TRBJ2-7; D is unresolved. Germline loops: CDR1 MGHRA, CDR2 YSYEKL. With 1 base removed from V and 5 bases from J, the gap between germline ends came to 9 bases. This CDR3 spans 13 amino acids. This CDR3 reads CASSQVNRDEQYF. The CDR3 DNA is TGCGCCAGCAGCCAAGTAAACCGGGACGAGCAGTACTTC.

The chain employs TRBV11-2 and TRBJ1-5, with unresolved D. The CDR3 has 13 amino acids. CDR1 and CDR2 from the germline V gene are SGHAT and FQNNGV. V lost 0 bases to trimming and J lost 5 bases, with 5 bases between them. The CDR3, as DNA: TGTGCCAGCAGCTTAGACGTTTATCAGCCCCAGCATTTT. Amino acids: CASSLDVYQPQHF.

The gene calls are TRBV27 and TRBJ1-2, with a possible D match to TRBD1 (5 bases). The CDR3 runs to 13 residues. CDR1 and CDR2 from the germline V gene are MNHEY and SMNVEV (reference sequence). The V gene lost 3 bases and the J gene lost 8 bases, with 13 bases spanning the gap. The CDR3 loop is CASSFWGEGGYTF. CDR3 sequence (DNA): TGTGCCAGCAGTTTTTGGGGGGAGGGGGGCTACACCTTC.

The CDR3 reads CASSPRWASPYEQYF. The CDR3 DNA follows: TGTGCCAGCAGTCCCCGGTGGGCCAGCCCCTACGAGCAGTACTTC. The chain links TRBV27 to TRBJ2-7, with unresolved D. The germline V gene encodes CDR1 MNHEY and CDR2 SMNVEV (reference sequence). V was pared by 5 bases and J by 2 bases, with 16 bases between. There are 15 residues in the CDR3.

The rearrangement joins TRBV9 to TRBJ2-3, with 11 bases that match TRBD2. Germline values: CDR1 SGDLS, CDR2 YYNGEE. The CDR3 totals 17 residues. J lost 2 bases, V lost 3 bases, and 8 bases had no gene match. CDR3 region: CASSALGLAEITDTQYF. CDR3 in DNA: TGTGCCAGCAGCGCCCTGGGACTAGCGGAGATCACAGATACGCAGTATTTT.

The rearrangement uses TRBV6-1 and TRBJ1-4; D not certain. CDR1 is MNHNS and CDR2 is SASEGT in the germline V gene. This CDR3 spans 14 amino acids. The germline V and J ends were trimmed by 1 base and 3 bases, with 6 bases remaining between them. The CDR3 reads CASSEGAPNEKLFF. CDR3 nucleotide sequence: TGTGCCAGCAGTGAAGGGGCGCCTAATGAAAAACTGTTTTTT.

The chain recombines TRBV6-6 with TRBJ2-1; TRBD2 matches at 13 bases. Germline V gene data show CDR1 as MNHNY and CDR2 as SVGAGI (reference sequence). This CDR3 has 15 residues. The junction had 6 bases not matched to a gene; V was cut back by 5 bases and J by 8 bases. The CDR3 is CASSTGLAGADEQFF. CDR3 nucleotides: TGTGCCAGCAGTACAGGACTAGCGGGAGCGGATGAGCAGTTCTTC.

The chain has TRBV14 and TRBJ2-3, with TRBD2 as a possible D gene (5 bases). CDR3 length equals 16 residues. Germline V gives CDR1 SGHDN, CDR2 FVKESK. The V and J ends lost 0 bases and 0 bases respectively, with 10 bases between them. CDR3 region: CASSQDTRGSTDTQYF. CDR3 bases: TGTGCCAGCAGCCAAGATACTCGCGGGAGCACAGATACGCAGTATTTT. Full variable domain (missing parts from reference TRBV14 and TRBJ2-3): EAGVTQFPSHSVIEKGQTVTLRCDPISGHDNLYWYRRVMGKEIKFLLHFVKESKQDESGMPNNRFLAERTGGTYSTLKVQPAELEDSGVYFCASSQDTRGSTDTQYFGPGTRLTVL.

The chain has TRBV12-1 and TRBJ1-2; TRBD1 is the table's D call and was not checked against the DNA. TRBV12-1 is noted as a pseudogene. This CDR3 has 14 residues. The CDR3 protein is CASSFVQLNYGYTF. The CDR3 coding sequence is TGTGCCAGCAGCTTTGTACAGCTCAACTATGGCTACACCTTC.

The rearrangement joins TRBV7-9 to TRBJ1-4; TRBD1 aligns across 7 bases. Germline loops: CDR1 SEHNR, CDR2 FQNEAQ (reference sequence). V lost 5 bases and J lost 3; bases outside the gene matches: 6. This CDR3 has 15 residues. The CDR3 here is CASSAYRGPNEKLFF. Written as DNA, the CDR3 is TGTGCCAGCAGCGCCTACAGGGGACCTAATGAAAAACTGTTTTTT.

The chain employs TRBV6-4 and TRBJ2-3, with 7 bases fitting TRBD2. Trimming at V came to 3 bases and at J to 1 base, leaving 4 bases not matched to a gene. Germline V gene sequence: CDR1 MRHNA, CDR2 SNTAGT. The CDR3 consists of 15 residues. The CDR3 sequence is CASSETSHGTDTQYF. CDR3 nucleotides: TGTGCCAGCAGTGAGACTAGCCACGGCACAGATACGCAGTATTTT.

This chain connects TRBV2 to TRBJ2-1, with TRBD1 matching over 7 bases. Trimming cost V 8 bases and J 0 bases; bases outside gene matches: 28. The germline V gene has CDR1 SNHLY and CDR2 FYNNEI. CDR3 length equals 22 residues. For the CDR3, the DNA is TGTGCCAGCCTCCATCTCCGGACCGGGACAGCGTCAACCTTGGGCTCCTACAATGAGCAGTTCTTC. Amino acids: CASLHLRTGTASTLGSYNEQFF.

The J gene is TRBJ2-1, the V gene TRBV5-1; TRBD2 aligns across 8 bases. The CDR3 extends over 15 amino acids. V was clipped by 3 bases and J by 5 bases; unmatched bases: 7. CDR1 is SGHRS and CDR2 is YFSETQ in the germline V gene. CDR3 region: CASSSQLAANNEQFF. CDR3 in DNA: TGCGCCAGCAGCTCCCAACTAGCGGCAAACAATGAGCAGTTCTTC.

The chain combines TRBV6-6 with TRBJ2-7, with 9 bases fitting TRBD2. Germline V gives CDR1 MNHNY, CDR2 SVGAGI (reference sequence). V lost 6 bases, J lost 3 bases, and 6 bases stayed unmatched. The CDR3 consists of 14 residues. The CDR3 spells CASRKGTSHYEQYF. As DNA, the CDR3 is TGTGCCAGCAGAAAAGGGACTAGCCACTACGAGCAGTACTTC.

V gene TRBV15 combines with J gene TRBJ2-1, with D perhaps TRBD2 (6 bases). The CDR3 has 14 residues. V lost 4 bases and J 8 bases, leaving 15 bases between the germline ends. CDR1 and CDR2 from the germline V gene are LNHNV and YYDKDF (reference sequence). This CDR3 is CATSTPGEGDEQFF. DNA of the CDR3: TGTGCCACCAGCACCCCGGGAGAGGGAGATGAGCAGTTCTTC.

This clone was counted between two and nine times. This sequence joins TRBV30 and TRBJ1-5, with D perhaps TRBD1 (5 bases). This CDR3 has 15 residues. The V end was cut by 1 base, the J end by 0 bases, with 10 bases between. Germline CDR1 reads GTSNPN; CDR2 reads SVGIG (reference sequence). DNA of the CDR3: TGTGCCTGGAGTGAGGGGATTAATAGCAATCAGCCCCAGCATTTT. Its protein product is CAWSEGINSNQPQHF.

The chain couples TRBV14 to TRBJ1-1; D is possibly TRBD1 (6 bases). The CDR3 consists of 13 residues. Deletions cut 0 bases from V and 7 bases from J, with 9 bases between. Germline lookup yields CDR1 SGHDN and CDR2 FVKESK. CDR3: CASSQEQGYEAFF. The CDR3 nucleotides read TGTGCCAGCAGCCAAGAACAGGGATATGAAGCTTTCTTT.

The CDR3 DNA sequence: TGTGCCACCAGCCCAGGGGGTCCTAGCACAGATACGCAGTATTTT. Its protein product is CATSPGGPSTDTQYF. This rearrangement joins TRBV15 to TRBJ2-3; 7 bases are a match to TRBD1. CDR1 and CDR2 (germline): LNHNV, YYDKDF (reference sequence). This CDR3 spans 15 amino acids. The ends lost 5 bases at V and 0 bases at J; junction bases unmatched: 5.

V is TRBV7-9 and J is TRBJ2-2; 7 nucleotides align to TRBD1. CDR3 length equals 17 residues. Germline-derived CDR1 and CDR2 are SEHNR and FQNEAQ (reference sequence). V gave up 5 bases and J gave up 1 base; unmatched junction bases: 10. The CDR3 spells CASSPKLYRGNTGELFF. Written as DNA, the CDR3 is TGTGCCAGCAGCCCTAAGCTCTACAGGGGGAACACCGGGGAGCTGTTTTTT.

J is TRBJ2-3 and V is TRBV28; perhaps TRBD1 as D (5 bases). CDR1 MDHEN and CDR2 SYDVKM come from the germline V gene. Trimming removed 1 base at V and 5 bases at J, with 10 bases between. This CDR3 has 14 amino acids. The CDR3 loop reads CASSLSGRGDTQYF. Written as DNA, the CDR3 is TGTGCCAGCAGTTTATCAGGGCGAGGAGATACGCAGTATTTT.